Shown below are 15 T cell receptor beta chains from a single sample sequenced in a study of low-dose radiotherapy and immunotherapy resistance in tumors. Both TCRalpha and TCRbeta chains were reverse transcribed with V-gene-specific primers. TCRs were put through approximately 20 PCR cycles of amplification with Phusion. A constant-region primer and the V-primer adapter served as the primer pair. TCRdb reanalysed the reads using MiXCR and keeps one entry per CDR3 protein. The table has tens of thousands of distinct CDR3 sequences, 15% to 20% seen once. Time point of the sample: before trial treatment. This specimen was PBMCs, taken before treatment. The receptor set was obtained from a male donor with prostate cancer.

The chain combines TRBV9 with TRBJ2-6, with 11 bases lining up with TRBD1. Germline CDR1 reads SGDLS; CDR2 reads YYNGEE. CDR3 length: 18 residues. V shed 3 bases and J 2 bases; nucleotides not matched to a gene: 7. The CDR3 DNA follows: TGTGCCAGCAGCGACAGAAGGACAGGGGGCGCTGGGGCCAACGTCCTGACTTTC. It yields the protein CASSDRRTGGAGANVLTF.

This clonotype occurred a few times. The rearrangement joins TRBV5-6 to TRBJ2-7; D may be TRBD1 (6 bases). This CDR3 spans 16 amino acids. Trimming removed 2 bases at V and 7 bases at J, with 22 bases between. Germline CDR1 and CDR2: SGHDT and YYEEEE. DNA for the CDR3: TGTGCCAGCAGCTTATTCTCGGACAGATCCCTACAGGAGCAGTACTTC. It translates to CASSLFSDRSLQEQYF.

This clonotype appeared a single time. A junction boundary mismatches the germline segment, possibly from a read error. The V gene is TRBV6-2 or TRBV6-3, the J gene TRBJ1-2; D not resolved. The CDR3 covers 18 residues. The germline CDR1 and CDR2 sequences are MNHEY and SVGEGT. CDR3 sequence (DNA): TGTGCCAACAGTTTCTGGCAACAGTCGAGGCCGAATCCTAATGGCTACACCTTC. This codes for CANSFWQQSRPNPNGYTF.

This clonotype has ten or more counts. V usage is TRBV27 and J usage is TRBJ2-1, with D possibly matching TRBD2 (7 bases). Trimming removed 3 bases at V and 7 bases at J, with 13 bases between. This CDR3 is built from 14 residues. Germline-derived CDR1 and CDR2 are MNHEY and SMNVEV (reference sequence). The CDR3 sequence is CASSFEGGVNEQFF. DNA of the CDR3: TGTGCCAGCAGTTTTGAGGGGGGGGTAAATGAGCAGTTCTTC.

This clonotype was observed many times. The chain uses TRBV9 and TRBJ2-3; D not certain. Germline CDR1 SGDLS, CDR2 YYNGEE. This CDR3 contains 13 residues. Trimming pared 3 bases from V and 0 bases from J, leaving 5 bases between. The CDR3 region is CASSATSTDTQYF. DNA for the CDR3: TGTGCCAGCAGCGCGACTAGCACAGATACGCAGTATTTT.

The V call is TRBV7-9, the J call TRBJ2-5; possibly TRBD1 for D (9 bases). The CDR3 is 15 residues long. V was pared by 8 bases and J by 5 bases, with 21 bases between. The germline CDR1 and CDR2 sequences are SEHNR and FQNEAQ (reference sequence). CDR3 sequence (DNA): TGTGCCAGCTTCCCGGGACAGGGACTAGGGGAGACCCAGTACTTC. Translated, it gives CASFPGQGLGETQYF.

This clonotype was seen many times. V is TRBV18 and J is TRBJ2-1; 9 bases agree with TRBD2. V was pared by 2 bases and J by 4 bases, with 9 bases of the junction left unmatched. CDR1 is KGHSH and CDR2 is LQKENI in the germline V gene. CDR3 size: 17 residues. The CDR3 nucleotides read TGTGCCAGCTCACCAAGCGGCGGGGGGGCCACTTACAATGAGCAGTTCTTC. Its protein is CASSPSGGGATYNEQFF.

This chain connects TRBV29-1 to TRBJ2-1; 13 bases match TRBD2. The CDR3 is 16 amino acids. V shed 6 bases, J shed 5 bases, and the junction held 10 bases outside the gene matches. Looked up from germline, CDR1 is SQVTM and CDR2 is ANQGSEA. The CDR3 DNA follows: TGCAGCGTCCGAGGCGCGACTAGCGGGAGGAACAATGAGCAGTTCTTC. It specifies CSVRGATSGRNNEQFF.

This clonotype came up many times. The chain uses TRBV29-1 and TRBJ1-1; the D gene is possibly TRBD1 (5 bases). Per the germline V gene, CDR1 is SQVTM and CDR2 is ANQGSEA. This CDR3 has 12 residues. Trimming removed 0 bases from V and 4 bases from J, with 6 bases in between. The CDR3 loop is CSVEDTGTEAFF. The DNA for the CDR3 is TGCAGCGTTGAAGATACAGGCACTGAAGCTTTCTTT.

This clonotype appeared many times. The chain's CDR3 is CASSDPGRGSSYEQYF. The CDR3 nucleotides read TGTGCCAGCAGCGACCCGGGGCGGGGAAGCTCCTACGAGCAGTACTTC. This rearrangement joins TRBV6-5 to TRBJ2-7; maybe TRBD2 (6 bases). Trimming cost V 6 bases and J 0 bases, with 18 bases left between them. The CDR3 runs to 16 residues. Germline CDR1 and CDR2: MNHEY and SVGAGI.

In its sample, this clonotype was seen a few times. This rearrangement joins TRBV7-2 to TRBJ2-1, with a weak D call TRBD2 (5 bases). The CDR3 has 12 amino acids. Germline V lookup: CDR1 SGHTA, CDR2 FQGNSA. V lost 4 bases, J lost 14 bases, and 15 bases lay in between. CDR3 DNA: TGTGCCAGCAGCTCCCGCACGGGAATCGAGTTCTTC. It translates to CASSSRTGIEFF.

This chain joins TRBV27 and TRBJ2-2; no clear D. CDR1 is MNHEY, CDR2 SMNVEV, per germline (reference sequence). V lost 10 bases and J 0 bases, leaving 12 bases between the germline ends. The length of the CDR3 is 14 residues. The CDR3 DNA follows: TGTGCCACCAAAAAAGAGTCGAACACCGGGGAGCTGTTTTTT. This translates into CATKKESNTGELFF.

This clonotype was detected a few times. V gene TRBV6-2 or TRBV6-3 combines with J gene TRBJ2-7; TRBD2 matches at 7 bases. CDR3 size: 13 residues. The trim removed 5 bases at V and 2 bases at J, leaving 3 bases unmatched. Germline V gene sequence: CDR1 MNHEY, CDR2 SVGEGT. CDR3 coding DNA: TGTGCCAGCAGTGAGCGGGGACCCTACGAGCAGTACTTC. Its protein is CASSERGPYEQYF.

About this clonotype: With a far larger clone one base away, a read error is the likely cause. The CDR3 DNA reads TGTGCCACCAGCGGAACTAGCGGCGACAATGAGCAGTACTTC. Its translation: CATSGTSGDNEQYF. J is TRBJ2-7 and V is TRBV15; TRBD2 aligns across 8 bases. This CDR3 spans 14 amino acids. V shed 5 bases and J 7 bases; nucleotides not matched to a gene: 10. CDR1 is LNHNV, CDR2 YYDKDF, per germline (reference sequence).

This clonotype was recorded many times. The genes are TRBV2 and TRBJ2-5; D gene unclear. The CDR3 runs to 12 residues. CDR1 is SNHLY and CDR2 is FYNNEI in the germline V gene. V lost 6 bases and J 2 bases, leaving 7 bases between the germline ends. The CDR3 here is CASRAEQETQYF. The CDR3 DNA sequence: TGTGCCAGCAGGGCAGAACAAGAGACCCAGTACTTC.